This T cell receptor beta chain was retrieved from a study of human T cells and chemical hapten exposure (dated by TCRdb to the early 2020s). Regarding the research as a whole: For sensitization, 2% DPC in acetone was applied to an approximately 2 cm by approximately 2 cm area of upper inner arm skin. Throughout the study period of 20 to 25 weeks, patients also received therapeutic DPC doses to the scalp every week. Patch tests used Finn chambers with 0.01% DPC on the upper back, scored after 6 days by International Contact Dermatitis Research Group standards. The patient cohort, mostly female, included alopecia areata with under or over 50% scalp involvement, alopecia totalis and alopecia universalis. The libraries were sequenced as a pool, and the TCR yield per sample differed mostly because of small variations in library volumes within the pool. In alopecia patients, the study followed how the peripheral blood TCR repertoire changed in vivo over primary and secondary sensitization to diphenylcyclopropenone (DPC), a hapten. Blood samples were taken from patients before sensitization (week 0) and at 2, 6 and about 24 weeks after DPC sensitization. Twenty-nine alopecia patients gave blood for TCR sequencing at one to four time points (pre-sensitization, 2, 6 and 24 weeks). Broader findings and caveats from the paper: Patch test score correlated positively with the number of PT1 expanded TCRs, reaching significance at thresholds 8, 16 and 32 but not at 4. Alopecia, a presumed autoimmune disease, was present in all patients, so the immune response of the patients might differ from that of healthy individuals. Expanded TCRs formed significantly more large CDR3 similarity clusters than pre-sensitization or healthy control sets, consistent with antigen-driven responses. After repeated subsampling, changes were observed in the strength of the expansion versus patch-test correlation and in the threshold at which the correlation became significant. The number of TCRs above 1 in 1000 frequency did not change with DPC sensitization; there was no evidence of global repertoire structure alterations.

The CDR3 numbers 18 residues from cysteine through phenylalanine. Only the CDR3 portion is preserved as DNA: 54 bases, with reading frame beginning at the first base. Unmatched junction bases come to 8, with V trimmed by 1 base and J by 1 base. CDR1 and CDR2 are read off the germline V gene as SGHVS and FQNEAQ. The time point label for this specimen denotes: pre-sensitization, week 0. This sample's treatment or condition label indicates: therapeutic diphenylcyclopropenone sensitization with weekly scalp DPC. Blood at each patch-test visit was drawn before the patch test was applied. Patients were eligible if aged 18 to 70, diagnosed with alopecia and judged suitable for DPC therapy, and pregnant patients were excluded. Unfractionated whole blood was collected in Tempus Blood RNA tubes, and total RNA was extracted from that blood. Library creation used RACE. These reads were obtained on a NextSeq 500. During library preparation, unique molecular identifiers were attached to individual cDNA molecules so that TCRs could be counted in a quantitative, reproducible way. Both TCR alpha and TCR beta chains were sequenced from each blood RNA sample. The authors' pipeline ran thus. The median number of TCRs per sample was 85,000 to 100,000, ranging from about 23,224 to 690,600. V, J and CDR3 annotation of the TCR reads was performed with the Decombinator software suite. For PS versus PT1 abundance plots, all samples were subsampled to the same number of TCRs (28,000). Expanded TCRs were defined as absent before sensitization and observed at least eight times at the 2-week time point. TCRdb passed the public sequencing reads through fastp at Q25 and MiXCR, retaining productive beta sequences. Rows merge per CDR3 protein into single entries with the most common DNA and genes. What appears here as the V and J calls and clone size reflects TCRdb's work, not the paper's. Here the sample has 300,000 to 400,000 distinct CDR3 sequences; 4.5% to 6% occur a single time. Approximately 2.8% of the sample lies in the top ten.

About this clonotype itself: The target of this receptor is not known. No base-level quality is on record; no much larger clone is a single base apart.

Sequencing used whole blood, obtained in connection with sensitization to the hapten diphenylcyclopropenone (DPC). This receptor chain uses TRBV7-8 and TRBJ2-5; 11 junctional bases match TRBD2. This clonotype was sampled from a woman in her forties or fifties with alopecia areata. Some clones in this sample may be carry-over from other donors' samples. The nucleotide sequence reads TGTGCCAGCAGCTTAGGCTTAGCGGGAGGGCCATTCCAAGAGACCCAGTACTTC. This encodes CASSLGLAGGPFQETQYF. This CDR3, with the reference TRBV7-8 and TRBJ2-5 proteins standing in past its ends, gives the full variable domain GAGVSQSPRYKVAKRGQDVALRCDPISGHVSLFWYQQALGQGPEFLTYFQNEAQLDKSGLPSDRFFAERPEGSVSTLKIQRTQQEDSAVYLCASSLGLAGGPFQETQYFGPGTRLLVL.